What follows are 13 T cell receptor beta chains derived from one specimen sequenced in a study of cytomegalovirus exposure and HLA in healthy donors. Sequencing used immunoSEQ multiplex PCR; TCRdb keeps in-frame clones, though not all of them. The sample holds more than 250,000 clones, approximately 90% seen once. Sequencing input: PBMCs. These receptors came from a woman between 25 and 40 years old in good health and CMV-seropositive.

The chain recombines TRBV6-1 with TRBJ1-3, with D possibly being TRBD1 (6 bases). The CDR3 consists of 16 residues. Germline V gives CDR1 MNHNS, CDR2 SASEGT. Trimming took off 2 bases at V and 4 bases at J, with 15 bases between the two ends. DNA of the CDR3: TGTGCCAGCAGTGAAAACCCGGGGGCGGGCGGAAACACCATATATTTT. Amino acid sequence: CASSENPGAGGNTIYF.

The chain couples TRBV5-6 to TRBJ1-5; D is unresolved. The V gene lost 3 bases and the J gene lost 4 bases, with 5 bases spanning the gap. The germline CDR1 and CDR2 sequences are SGHDT and YYEEEE. CDR3 length: 12 residues. The CDR3 coding sequence is TGTGCCAGCAGCTATGGTAATCAGCCCCAGCATTTT. This gives the protein CASSYGNQPQHF.

The V gene is TRBV2, the J gene TRBJ2-2, with D possibly being TRBD1 (5 bases). Germline CDR1 and CDR2: SNHLY and FYNNEI. This CDR3 has 16 residues. V gave up 3 bases and J gave up 0 bases, with 11 bases separating them. The CDR3 DNA is TGTGCCAGCAGTGATCGGCTAGGGGCGAACACCGGGGAGCTGTTTTTT. This encodes CASSDRLGANTGELFF.

The chain uses TRBV27 and TRBJ2-7, with TRBD1 matching over 7 bases. The CDR3 spans 17 residues. Germline V lookup: CDR1 MNHEY, CDR2 SMNVEV (reference sequence). V was pared by 5 bases and J by 0 bases, with 13 bases of the junction left unmatched. CDR3 nucleotide sequence: TGTGCCAGCAGTCTAACCTCGACAGGGAAGAGCTCCTACGAGCAGTACTTC. This gives the protein CASSLTSTGKSSYEQYF.

The chain combines TRBV6-5 with TRBJ1-1; 7 nucleotides align to TRBD1. The germline V gene has CDR1 MNHEY and CDR2 SVGAGI. The V segment lost 4 bases and the J segment 4 bases; nucleotides outside the gene matches: 3. The CDR3 has 13 residues. The CDR3 DNA reads as TGTGCCAGCAGTTTAACAGGGGCCACTGAAGCTTTCTTT. This gives the protein CASSLTGATEAFF.

The chain combines TRBV5-1 with TRBJ2-2; the D gene is possibly TRBD1 (6 bases). CDR3 length: 16 residues. The ends were cut back, 0 bases at V and 5 bases at J, with 14 bases in the middle. CDR1 is SGHRS and CDR2 is YFSETQ in the germline V gene. Here the CDR3 DNA reads TGCGCCAGCAGCTTGGACAGGGTCGGAAAAACCGGGGAGCTGTTTTTT. Its translation is CASSLDRVGKTGELFF. Combining the CDR3 with reference TRBV5-1 and TRBJ2-2 gives the whole variable domain KAGVTQTPRYLIKTRGQQVTLSCSPISGHRSVSWYQQTPGQGLQFLFEYFSETQRNKGNFPGRFSGRQFSNSRSEMNVSTLELGDSALYLCASSLDRVGKTGELFFGEGSRLTVL.

This sequence joins TRBV25-1 and TRBJ2-1; 11 bases agree with TRBD2. J was trimmed by 5 bases and V by 1 base; bases with no gene match: 7. The CDR3 runs to 17 residues. CDR1 and CDR2 (germline): MGHDK, SYGVNS. The CDR3 protein is CASSESFSGRGNNEQFF. Written as DNA, the CDR3 is TGTGCCAGCAGTGAATCTTTTAGCGGGAGGGGAAACAATGAGCAGTTCTTC. Combining the CDR3 with reference TRBV25-1 and TRBJ2-1 gives the whole variable domain EADIYQTPRYLVIGTGKKITLECSQTMGHDKMYWYQQDPGMELHLIHYSYGVNSTEKGDLSSESTVSRIRTEHFPLTLESARPSHTSQYLCASSESFSGRGNNEQFFGPGTRLTVL.

This sequence joins TRBV7-6 and TRBJ1-5; D might be TRBD1 (6 bases). The germline CDR1 and CDR2 sequences are SGHVS and FNYEAQ. The V and J ends lost 1 base and 7 bases respectively, with 14 bases between them. CDR3 length equals 15 residues. CDR3 sequence (DNA): TGTGCCAGCAGCTTAGGAGACAGGAGCCGGCAGCCCCAGCATTTT. Translating it yields CASSLGDRSRQPQHF.

V gene TRBV6-5 combines with J gene TRBJ2-5, with D uncertain. The length of the CDR3 is 12 residues. Deletions cut 6 bases from V and 1 base from J, with 6 bases between. The germline gives CDR1 MNHEY, CDR2 SVGAGI. CDR3 in DNA: TGTGCCAGCAGACAGTCCCAAGAGACCCAGTACTTC. It translates to CASRQSQETQYF.

This clone was seen only once. This chain uses TRBV7-2 with TRBJ1-2; D unclear. The CDR3 runs 16 residues. V lost 0 bases and J 0 bases, leaving 11 bases between the germline ends. Germline-derived CDR1 and CDR2 are SGHTA and FQGNSA. The chain's CDR3 is CASSLARVGTNYGYTF. CDR3 nucleotide sequence: TGTGCCAGCAGCTTAGCGCGGGTAGGGACTAACTATGGCTACACCTTC.

This clone was found once. The chain recombines TRBV7-6 with TRBJ2-7, with unresolved D. This CDR3 comprises 16 residues. Trimming took off 0 bases at V and 5 bases at J, with 17 bases between the two ends. Germline V gene sequence: CDR1 SGHVS, CDR2 FNYEAQ. The DNA of the CDR3 is TGTGCCAGCAGCTTAGCGGGTAGCACCTCACTGGACGAGCAGTACTTC. As protein: CASSLAGSTSLDEQYF.

V is TRBV5-1 and J is TRBJ1-2; 8 positions agree with TRBD1. Germline CDR1 and CDR2: SGHRS and YFSETQ. V was clipped by 0 bases and J by 8 bases; unmatched bases: 3. The CDR3 extends over 13 amino acids. The CDR3 protein is CASSLGQGSGYTF. Written as DNA, the CDR3 is TGCGCCAGCAGCTTGGGACAGGGGAGCGGCTACACCTTC.

The genes are TRBV30 and TRBJ1-2; weak D call: TRBD1 (5 bases). V dropped 3 bases and J dropped 8 bases, with 16 bases sitting between them. The V gene's germline CDR1 is GTSNPN and CDR2 SVGIG (reference sequence). The CDR3 contains 13 residues. CDR3 nucleotides: TGTGCCTGGAGGAGGAGGGGCACCCCGGGCTACACCTTC. It translates to CAWRRRGTPGYTF.